This record concerns one T cell receptor beta chain sequence. Its antigen is still unknown. Vbeta (60) and Jbeta (13) primers were used in the PCR. Produced via immunoSEQ multiplex PCR; TCRdb's table is partial and in-frame only. The sample holds about 130,000 clones; 75% to 85% are singletons and the top ten take about 4%. The sample is drawn from a study of cytomegalovirus exposure and HLA in healthy donors. Overall study results and limits: Several top significant clusters appeared, in a later analysis, to be linked to common viral pathogens. Researchers left out some V segments, among them TRBV6-2 and TRBV6-3, as indistinguishable. Analyses of presence and absence presupposed an approximately uniform sequencing depth across donors.

Germline V gene lookup returns CDR1 SGDLS and CDR2 YYNGEE. The CDR3 contains 15 residues. V was pared by 4 bases and J by 4 bases, with 17 bases between. Sequencing was performed on PBMCs. This TCR was recovered from a woman between 35 and 50 years old in good health and CMV-seronegative. The gene calls are TRBV9 and TRBJ1-2, with D unresolved. The CDR3 coding sequence is TGTGCCAGCAGCTCGCGGAGGCAGGCCCCCTATGGCTACACCTTC. Amino acids: CASSSRRQAPYGYTF. Full variable domain (outside the CDR3, taken from reference TRBV9 and TRBJ1-2): DSGVTQTPKHLITATGQRVTLRCSPRSGDLSVYWYQQSLDQGLQFLIQYYNGEERAKGNILERFSAQQFPDLHSELNLSSLELGDSALYFCASSSRRQAPYGYTFGSGTRLTVV.